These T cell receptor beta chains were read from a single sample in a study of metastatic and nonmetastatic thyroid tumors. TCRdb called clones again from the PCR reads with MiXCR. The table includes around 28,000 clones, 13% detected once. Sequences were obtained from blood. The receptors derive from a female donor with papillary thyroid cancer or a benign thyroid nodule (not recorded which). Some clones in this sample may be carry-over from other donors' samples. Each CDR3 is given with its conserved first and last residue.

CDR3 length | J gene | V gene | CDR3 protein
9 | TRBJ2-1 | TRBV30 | CAWSVGQFF
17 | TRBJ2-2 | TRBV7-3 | CASSLTPSGPNTGELFF
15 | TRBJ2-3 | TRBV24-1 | CATSDWGRAEDTQYF
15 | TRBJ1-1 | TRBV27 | CASSLSPALNTEAFF
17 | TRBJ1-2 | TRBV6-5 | CASSYAGGAAVGYGYTF
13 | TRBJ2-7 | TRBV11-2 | CASSLWGGNEQYF
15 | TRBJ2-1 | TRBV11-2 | CASSPGLVSYNEQFF
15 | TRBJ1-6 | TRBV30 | CAWRGWVQGGSPLHF
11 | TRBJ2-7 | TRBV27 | CATSDSYEQYF
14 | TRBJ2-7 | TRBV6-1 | CASSLGQFSYEQYF
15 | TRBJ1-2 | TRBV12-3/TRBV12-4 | CASSPRPQVVNGYTF
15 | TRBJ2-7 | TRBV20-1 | CSATPPGRYAHEQYF
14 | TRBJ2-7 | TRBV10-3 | CAISEQGGLGEQYF
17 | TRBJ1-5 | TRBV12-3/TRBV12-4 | CASSMGEQGAGNQPQHF
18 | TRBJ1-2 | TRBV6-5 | CASSPPPGRDSKEYGYTF
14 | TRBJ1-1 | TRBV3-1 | CASSQDGRNTEAFF
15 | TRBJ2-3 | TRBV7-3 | CASSPKRGSTDTQYF
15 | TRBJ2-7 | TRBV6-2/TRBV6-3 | CARSLTGASSYEQYF
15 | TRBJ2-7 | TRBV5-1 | CASSQGRERAYEQYF
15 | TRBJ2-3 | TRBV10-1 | CASSIAGDGTDTQYF
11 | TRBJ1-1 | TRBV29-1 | CSVVWNTEAFF
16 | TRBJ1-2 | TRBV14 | CASSLTDRREDYGYTF
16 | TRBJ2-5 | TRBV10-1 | CASRVNCAETQETQYF
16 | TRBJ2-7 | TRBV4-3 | CASSQSGAGETYEQYF
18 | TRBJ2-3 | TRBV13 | CASSIMSREGRITDTQYF
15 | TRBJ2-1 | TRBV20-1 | CSARESDRDYNEQFF
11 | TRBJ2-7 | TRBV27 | CASSHRGEQYF
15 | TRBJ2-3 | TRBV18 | CASSPPDSSTDTQYF
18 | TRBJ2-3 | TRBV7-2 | CASSSHRGPIVITDTQYF
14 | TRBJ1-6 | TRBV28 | CASSLSGAHSPLHF
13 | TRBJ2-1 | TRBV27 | CASSLFSYNEQFF
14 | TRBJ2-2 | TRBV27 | CASNLAGNTGELFF
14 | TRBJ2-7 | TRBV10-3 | CAIKRGQSSYEQYF
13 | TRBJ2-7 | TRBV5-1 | CTISRQGSYEQYF
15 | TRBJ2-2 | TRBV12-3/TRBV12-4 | CASSGTPREGGELFF
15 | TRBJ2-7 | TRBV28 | CASSLQSGSSYEQYF
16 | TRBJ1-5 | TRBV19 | CASSPSGTGFHQPQHF
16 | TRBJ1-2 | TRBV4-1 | CASSQADSRTNYGYTF
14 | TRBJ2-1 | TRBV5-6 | CASRSGTGQIRQFF
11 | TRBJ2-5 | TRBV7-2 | CASSPSDSQYF
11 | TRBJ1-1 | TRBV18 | CASSLQGEAFF
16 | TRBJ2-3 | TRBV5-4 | CASSSAGRVKTDTQYF
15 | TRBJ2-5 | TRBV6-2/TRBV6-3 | CASSLGFAAQETQYF
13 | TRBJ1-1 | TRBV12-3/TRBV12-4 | CASTYRGGTEAFF
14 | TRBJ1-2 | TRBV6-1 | CASSEAPGSHGYTF
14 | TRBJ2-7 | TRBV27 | CASSFGLAGGEQYF
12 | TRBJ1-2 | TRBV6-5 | CASSYSTDGYTF
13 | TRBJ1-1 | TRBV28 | CASGGQGRTEAFF
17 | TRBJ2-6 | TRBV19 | CESREGAPLSGANVLTF
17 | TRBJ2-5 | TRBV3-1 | CASSQVGTSAEQETQYF
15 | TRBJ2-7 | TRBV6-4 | CASTDSKVEGYEQYF
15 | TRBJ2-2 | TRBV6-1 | CASSEQAGFTGELFF
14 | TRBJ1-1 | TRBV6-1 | CASSEGTGGTEAFF
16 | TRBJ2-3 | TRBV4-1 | CASSQDHLSGLGTQYF
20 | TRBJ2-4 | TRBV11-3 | CASSLTSGLTLTGAKNIQYF
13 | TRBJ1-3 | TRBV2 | CASRASSGNTIYF
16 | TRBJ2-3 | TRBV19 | CASRKTSGSFGDTQYF
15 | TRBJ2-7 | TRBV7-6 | CASSTGLAGVHEQYF
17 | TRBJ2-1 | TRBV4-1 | CASSLVIVPSSYNEQFF
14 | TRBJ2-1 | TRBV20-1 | CSAPIAGAYNEQFF